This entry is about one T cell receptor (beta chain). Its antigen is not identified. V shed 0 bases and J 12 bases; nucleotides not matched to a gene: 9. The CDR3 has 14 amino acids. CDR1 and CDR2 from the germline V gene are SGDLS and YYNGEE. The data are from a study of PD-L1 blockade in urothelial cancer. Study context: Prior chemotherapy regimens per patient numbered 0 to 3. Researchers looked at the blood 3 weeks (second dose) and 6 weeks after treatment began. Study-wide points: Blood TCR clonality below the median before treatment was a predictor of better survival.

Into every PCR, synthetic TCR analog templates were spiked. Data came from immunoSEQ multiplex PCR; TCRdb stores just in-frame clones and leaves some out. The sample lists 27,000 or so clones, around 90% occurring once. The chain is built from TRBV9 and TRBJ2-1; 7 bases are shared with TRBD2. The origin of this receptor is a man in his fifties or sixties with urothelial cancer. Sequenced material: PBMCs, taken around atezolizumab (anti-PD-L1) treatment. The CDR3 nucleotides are TGTGCCAGCAGCGTAGGGGGTAGCGGGCTTGCGCAGTTCTTC. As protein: CASSVGGSGLAQFF.